This TCR beta chain is drawn from a study of multiple sclerosis patients with progressive multifocal leukoencephalopathy. Findings and caveats of the study: Before and during natalizumab, the clones expanded at PML already existed.

Turning to this clone: What it binds is not known.

Described time point: time of PML onset. Natalizumab-treated patients developed PML between roughly 15 and 56 months into natalizumab therapy. Every PCR reaction included synthetic inline CDR3 controls for all V-J pairings. Profiled with immunoSEQ multiplex PCR; TCRdb holds only in-frame clones, not every one. The sample lists 30,000 or so clones; about 91% were seen once. The material was PBMCs, obtained from a patient treated with natalizumab. This sequence originates from a woman aged 40 to 55 with progressive multifocal leukoencephalopathy.

Here the CDR3 reads CASSRLRGDRESGANVLTF. Written as DNA, the CDR3 is TGCGCCAGCAGCCGGCTAAGGGGGGACAGGGAGTCTGGGGCCAACGTCCTGACTTTC. The V gene is TRBV4-3, the J gene TRBJ2-6, with TRBD1 identical over 9 bases. The CDR3 has 19 residues. Trimming removed 4 bases from V and 1 base from J; junction bases left unmatched: 11. The germline V gene encodes CDR1 LGHNA and CDR2 YSLEER.